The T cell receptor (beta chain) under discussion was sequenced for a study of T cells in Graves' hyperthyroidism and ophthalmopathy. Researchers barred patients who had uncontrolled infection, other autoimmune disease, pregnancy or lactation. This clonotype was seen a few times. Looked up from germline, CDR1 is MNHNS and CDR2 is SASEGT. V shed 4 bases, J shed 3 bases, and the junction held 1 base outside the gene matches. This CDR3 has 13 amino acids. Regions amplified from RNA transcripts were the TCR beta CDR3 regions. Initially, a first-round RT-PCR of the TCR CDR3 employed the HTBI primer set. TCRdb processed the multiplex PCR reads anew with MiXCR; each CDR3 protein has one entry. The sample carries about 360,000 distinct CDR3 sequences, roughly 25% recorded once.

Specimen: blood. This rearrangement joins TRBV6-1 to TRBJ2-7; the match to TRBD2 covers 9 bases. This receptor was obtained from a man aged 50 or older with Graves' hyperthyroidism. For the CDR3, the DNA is TGTGCCAGCAGTGTAGCGGGAGACTACGAGCAGTACTTC. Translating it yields CASSVAGDYEQYF.